Following are 8 T cell receptor beta chains from one sample sequenced in a study of shared clonotypes between healthy human individuals (dated by TCRdb to 2020 to 2021). Libraries came from the immunoSEQ multiplex PCR assay. This is the immuneACCESS table as TCRdb keeps it, with only in-frame sequences that have V and J called. A part of the clones is gone; compared with another copy, unresolved V genes explain less than half, and the rest is unexplained. The sample data list 2.3 million or so clones, and more than 80% of these were observed just once. Jointly, the top ten make up about 0.39% of the sample. Material for sequencing was naive CD4+ T cells from PBMCs. The intended sense of this specimen's cell subset or site label: CD45RA+ positively selected. Every receptor here comes from a man aged 18 to 30 in good health. Some clones in this sample may be carry-over from other donors' samples.

This chain links TRBV9 with TRBJ2-3; D not resolved. V dropped 0 bases and J dropped 0 bases, with 5 bases sitting between them. The CDR3 totals 14 residues. CDR1 and CDR2 (germline): SGDLS, YYNGEE. The CDR3 sequence: CASSVDWSTDTQYF. The CDR3 DNA reads TGTGCCAGCAGCGTAGATTGGAGCACAGATACGCAGTATTTT.

V gene TRBV4-2 combines with J gene TRBJ2-3; TRBD1 aligns across 7 bases. From germline, CDR1 is LGHNA and CDR2 YNFKEQ. This CDR3 is 17 amino acids long. Trimming took 0 bases from V and 4 from J; bases not matched to a gene: 10. The CDR3 reads CASSQDGPRDSADTQYF. The DNA for the CDR3 is TGTGCCAGCAGCCAAGATGGGCCCCGGGACAGTGCAGATACGCAGTATTTT.

V usage is TRBV2 and J usage is TRBJ1-1; D is possibly TRBD1 (6 bases). The CDR3 is made up of 13 amino acids. Germline values: CDR1 SNHLY, CDR2 FYNNEI. V was shortened by 7 bases and J by 5 bases, with 14 bases between the two germline ends. The CDR3 nucleotides read TGTGCCAGCAAGGAGGACAGCCGAACTGAAGCTTTCTTT. This codes for CASKEDSRTEAFF. Together with reference TRBV2 and TRBJ1-1, the CDR3 gives the full variable domain: EPEVTQTPSHQVTQMGQEVILRCVPISNHLYFYWYRQILGQKVEFLVSFYNNEISEKSEIFDDQFSVERPDGSNFTLKIRSTKLEDSAMYFCASKEDSRTEAFFGQGTRLTVV.

Concerning this clone itself: This sample also contains other DNA sequences that code for the same CDR3. This chain connects TRBV5-8 to TRBJ1-2, with D hard to call. The V end was cut by 1 base, the J end by 4 bases, with 5 bases between. Germline CDR1 reads SGHTS; CDR2 reads YDEGEE. The CDR3 is 12 residues long. CDR3 sequence (DNA): TGTGCCAGCAGCTTGTTAGGCTATGGCTACACCTTC. It translates to CASSLLGYGYTF.

Here the CDR3 DNA reads TGTGCCAGCAGCCAGAGCGTAACCTACAATGAGCAGTTCTTC. Its protein is CASSQSVTYNEQFF. The V and J genes are TRBV9 and TRBJ2-1; D not resolved. In germline, CDR1 is SGDLS, CDR2 YYNGEE. The CDR3 loop spans 14 amino acids. Trimming shortened V by 4 bases and J by 2 bases, and 10 bases separated the two germline ends.

CDR3 amino acids: CASSYSSRQDHEAFF. The CDR3 DNA reads as TGTGCCAGCAGTTACTCGAGTCGACAGGATCATGAAGCTTTCTTT. The chain has TRBV6-5 and TRBJ1-1; D is perhaps TRBD1 (6 bases). The CDR3 sequence is 15 residues long. From germline, CDR1 is MNHEY and CDR2 SVGAGI. V lost 0 bases and J 7 bases, leaving 15 bases between the germline ends.

This chain's CDR3 is CASSQDLLRDGGTDTQYF. As DNA, the CDR3 is TGCGCCAGCAGCCAAGATCTCCTCCGGGACGGCGGCACAGATACGCAGTATTTT. This chain joins TRBV4-3 and TRBJ2-3, with D perhaps matching TRBD1 or TRBD2 (5 bases each). The CDR3 contains 18 residues. Germline V lookup: CDR1 LGHNA, CDR2 YSLEER. Trimming stripped 0 bases from V and 1 base from J, with 17 bases between.

This chain uses TRBV5-6 with TRBJ2-2; 7 nucleotides line up with TRBD2. CDR3 length: 17 residues. Germline loops: CDR1 SGHDT, CDR2 YYEEEE. V was clipped by 4 bases and J by 2 bases; unmatched bases: 11. CDR3 amino acids: CASSLTWLAVNTGELFF. The CDR3 coding sequence is TGTGCCAGCAGCCTGACGTGGCTAGCGGTAAACACCGGGGAGCTGTTTTTT.